Below, 21 T cell receptor beta chains from the same sample are listed, as sequenced in a study of chemoradiotherapy in HPV16-positive cancers. Assay used: immunoSEQ multiplex PCR; TCRdb lists only in-frame clones, some missing. The profile shows some 30,000 clones, approximately 88% of them singletons. Sequencing was performed on blood, taken from a patient who underwent chemoradiotherapy. These receptors originate from a human donor with HPV-associated anogenital cancer.

This sequence joins TRBV2 and TRBJ2-3; 7 bases match TRBD2. This CDR3 comprises 14 residues. Per germline, CDR1 SNHLY and CDR2 FYNNEI. V lost 7 bases and J lost 2; bases outside the gene matches: 6. The CDR3: CASKKRGPTDTQYF. The CDR3, as DNA: TGTGCCAGCAAAAAGCGGGGCCCCACAGATACGCAGTATTTT.

The chain has TRBV10-3 and TRBJ2-7, with 9 nucleotides matching TRBD1. Germline V lookup: CDR1 ENHRY, CDR2 SYGVKD. The CDR3 covers 14 residues. Losses at the gene ends were 2 bases for V and 6 bases for J; bases not matched to a gene: 5. CDR3: CAISERGTGIEQYF. In DNA, the CDR3 is TGTGCCATCAGTGAGAGGGGGACAGGGATCGAGCAGTACTTC.

This sequence joins TRBV7-9 and TRBJ1-2; TRBD1 might be the D (5 bases). Trimming took 5 bases from V and 7 from J, leaving 20 bases between them. This CDR3 is 15 amino acids long. Germline lookup yields CDR1 SEHNR and CDR2 FQNEAQ (reference sequence). CDR3 DNA: TGTGCCAGCAGCGAAATTGGGGGTCTGGCGGGTGGCTACACCTTC. Its protein is CASSEIGGLAGGYTF.

This sequence joins TRBV9 and TRBJ1-1; no reliable D call. V was pared by 0 bases and J by 0 bases, with 15 bases between. The CDR3 contains 17 residues. CDR1 SGDLS and CDR2 YYNGEE come from the germline V gene. The CDR3 sequence: CASSVDGRVGLNTEAFF. CDR3 DNA: TGTGCCAGCAGCGTAGACGGTCGGGTAGGGCTGAACACTGAAGCTTTCTTT.

This clone was detected a few times. The gene calls are TRBV19 and TRBJ1-5, with 11 bases aligning to TRBD1. The CDR3 is 14 amino acids. V lost 1 base, J lost 7 bases, and 0 bases stayed unmatched. The germline V gene encodes CDR1 LNHDA and CDR2 SQIVND (reference sequence). The CDR3 DNA follows: TGTGCCAGTAGTATAGGGACAGGGGGCCAGCCCCAGCATTTT. It specifies CASSIGTGGQPQHF.

This clone was counted a few times. V is TRBV6-4 and J is TRBJ1-2; D gene unclear. The CDR3 has 12 residues. Germline V gene lookup returns CDR1 MRHNA and CDR2 SNTAGT. The ends were cut back, 10 bases at V and 1 base at J, with 10 bases in the middle. CDR3 sequence reads: CAILPFNYGYTF. The DNA of the CDR3 is TGTGCCATCCTGCCGTTTAACTATGGCTACACCTTC.

The chain uses TRBV6-1 and TRBJ2-7, with TRBD1 identical over 9 bases. The CDR3 is made up of 12 amino acids. Trimming removed 7 bases from V and 6 bases from J; junction bases left unmatched: 4. From germline, CDR1 is MNHNS and CDR2 SASEGT. The CDR3 loop reads CASIRDRVEQYF. The CDR3 bases are TGTGCCAGCATCCGGGACAGGGTCGAGCAGTACTTC.

The gene calls are TRBV4-1 and TRBJ1-1, with D unclear. The V end was cut by 0 bases, the J end by 1 base, with 9 bases between. CDR1 MGHRA and CDR2 YSYEKL come from the germline V gene. The CDR3 has 15 residues. CDR3 nucleotide sequence: TGCGCCAGCAGCCAAGAAGACAACCCGAACACTGAAGCTTTCTTT. This sequence encodes CASSQEDNPNTEAFF.

The chain combines TRBV10-3 with TRBJ1-4; 7 bases fit TRBD1. The CDR3 covers 15 residues. Germline V gives CDR1 ENHRY, CDR2 SYGVKD. V lost 0 bases, J lost 8 bases, and 6 bases stayed unmatched. The CDR3 reads CAISESTGVQEKLFF. The CDR3 bases are TGTGCCATCAGTGAGTCTACAGGGGTTCAGGAAAAACTGTTTTTT.

The CDR3 spells CATSQGARQPQHF. The DNA of the CDR3 is TGTGCCACCTCCCAGGGGGCTCGTCAGCCCCAGCATTTT. The gene calls are TRBV10-3 and TRBJ1-5; 8 positions agree with TRBD1. The CDR3 runs 13 residues. Germline CDR1 and CDR2: ENHRY and SYGVKD. J lost 6 bases, V lost 10 bases, and 8 bases had no gene match.

The sample holds a few counts of this clone. The chain employs TRBV7-2 and TRBJ2-7; 7 bases match TRBD2. This CDR3 comprises 12 residues. J was trimmed by 2 bases and V by 5 bases; bases with no gene match: 0. Germline CDR1 and CDR2: SGHTA and FQGNSA. The CDR3 DNA is TGTGCCAGCAGCGGGGGGGCCTACGAGCAGTACGTC. Encoded protein: CASSGGAYEQYV.

The genes are TRBV7-2 and TRBJ2-3; perhaps TRBD2 as D (7 bases). This CDR3 has 14 amino acids. Trimming left V 5 bases short and J 2 bases short, with 11 bases between. Germline V gives CDR1 SGHTA, CDR2 FQGNSA. The CDR3 DNA reads as TGTGCCAGCAGCCCGGGGGGCATCACAGATACGCAGTATTTT. This encodes CASSPGGITDTQYF.

V is TRBV6-1 and J is TRBJ1-4; D is unclear. CDR3 length equals 13 residues. Germline CDR1 and CDR2: MNHNS and SASEGT. Trimming removed 3 bases at V and 5 bases at J, with 7 bases between. CDR3 residues: CASSDFTNEKLFF. Written as DNA, the CDR3 is TGTGCCAGCAGTGACTTTACGAATGAAAAACTGTTTTTT.

CDR3 coding DNA: TGTGCCAGCAGTGGTAGTGGCTATGGCTACACCTTC. As protein: CASSGSGYGYTF. The V and J genes are TRBV6-4 and TRBJ1-2, with D hard to call. The CDR3 spans 12 residues. V was clipped by 4 bases and J by 4 bases, with 7 bases between them. The germline CDR1 and CDR2 sequences are MRHNA and SNTAGT.

V and J are TRBV27 and TRBJ2-3; 9 bases map to TRBD2. The CDR3 is made up of 20 amino acids. Trimming removed 8 bases from V and 2 bases from J; junction bases left unmatched: 23. In germline, CDR1 is MNHEY, CDR2 SMNVEV (reference sequence). The CDR3 is CASGRTGLASLGPSTDTQYF. CDR3 coding DNA: TGTGCCAGCGGCAGGACGGGACTAGCTTCCCTCGGTCCATCCACAGATACGCAGTATTTT.

This chain links TRBV6-1 with TRBJ1-4; 10 positions agree with TRBD1. This CDR3 has 13 amino acids. CDR1 is MNHNS, CDR2 SASEGT, per germline. With 6 bases clipped from V and 8 bases from J, the junction kept 3 bases outside the gene matches. In nucleotides, the CDR3 is TGTGCCAGCAGAGGGACAGGGGTCGAAAAACTGTTTTTT. Its translation: CASRGTGVEKLFF.

The V and J genes are TRBV6-1 and TRBJ2-3, with 8 bases fitting TRBD1. V gave up 6 bases and J gave up 3 bases; unmatched junction bases: 8. CDR1 and CDR2 (germline): MNHNS, SASEGT. The CDR3 is 15 amino acids. CDR3 amino acids: CASSRDRGATDTQYF. In DNA, the CDR3 is TGTGCCAGCAGCAGAGACAGGGGAGCGACAGATACGCAGTATTTT.

In this sample, this clone turned up a few times. J is TRBJ1-1 and V is TRBV28, with D perhaps matching TRBD1 (6 bases). Trimming took off 3 bases at V and 4 bases at J, with 15 bases between the two ends. Per germline, CDR1 MDHEN and CDR2 SYDVKM. This CDR3 is 15 amino acids long. CDR3 sequence: CASSFPGQGPTEAFF. In DNA form, the CDR3 reads TGTGCCAGCAGTTTCCCGGGGCAGGGGCCCACTGAAGCTTTCTTT.

The chain is built from TRBV5-1 and TRBJ2-7; D is unresolved. The CDR3 covers 11 residues. The germline V gene encodes CDR1 SGHRS and CDR2 YFSETQ. V was clipped by 3 bases and J by 2 bases, with 3 bases between them. The DNA of the CDR3 is TGCGCCAGCAGCTCACCCTACGAGCAGTACTTC. Translation gives CASSSPYEQYF.

The genes are TRBV5-4 and TRBJ1-1; no clear D gene. V lost 0 bases, J lost 6 bases, and 12 bases lay in between. The V gene's germline CDR1 is SGHNT and CDR2 YYREEE (reference sequence). The CDR3 runs to 14 residues. CDR3 DNA: TGTGCCAGCAGCTTGGAAGGTAACGCGGCTGAAGCTTTCTTT. It translates to CASSLEGNAAEAFF.

This clone has a handful of counts. The CDR3 DNA reads TGCGCCAGCAGCGACAATACAGGGGGAACTGAAGCTTTCTTT. This encodes CASSDNTGGTEAFF. This sequence joins TRBV5-1 and TRBJ1-1; TRBD1 matches 8 bases. V lost 4 bases and J lost 5; bases outside the gene matches: 7. Looked up from germline, CDR1 is SGHRS and CDR2 is YFSETQ. The CDR3 has 14 residues.